This TCR beta chain was profiled in a study of OX40 agonist ivuxolimab in advanced cancers. The overall study: Three partial responders included one hepatocellular carcinoma patient and two cutaneous melanoma patients.

Study results and limitations: There was clonal expansion of CD4+ and CD8+ blood T cells by week 6 at 0.1 to 3.0 mg/kg.

Profiling relied on immunoSEQ multiplex PCR, and the TCRdb table lists in-frame clones only, not all of them. The data contain 27,000 or so clones, about 83% of them seen just once; the ten biggest clones take up about 12%. Per germline, CDR1 SGHRS and CDR2 YFSETQ. The V gene end was trimmed by 1 base and the J gene end by 2 bases; junction bases not matched to a gene: 7. This CDR3 spans 16 amino acids. For this clone: The antigen remains undetermined.

The source of this sequence is an adult with an advanced solid tumor such as melanoma, head and neck, liver or kidney cancer. The V gene is TRBV5-1, the J gene TRBJ2-3, with 7 bases that match TRBD2. The sequencing used CD4+ or CD8+ T cells sorted from blood, collected in a trial of the OX40 agonist ivuxolimab. CDR3 DNA: TGCGCCAGCAGCTTGTTCAGCGGGATCTACACAGATACGCAGTATTTT. Its translation is CASSLFSGIYTDTQYF.